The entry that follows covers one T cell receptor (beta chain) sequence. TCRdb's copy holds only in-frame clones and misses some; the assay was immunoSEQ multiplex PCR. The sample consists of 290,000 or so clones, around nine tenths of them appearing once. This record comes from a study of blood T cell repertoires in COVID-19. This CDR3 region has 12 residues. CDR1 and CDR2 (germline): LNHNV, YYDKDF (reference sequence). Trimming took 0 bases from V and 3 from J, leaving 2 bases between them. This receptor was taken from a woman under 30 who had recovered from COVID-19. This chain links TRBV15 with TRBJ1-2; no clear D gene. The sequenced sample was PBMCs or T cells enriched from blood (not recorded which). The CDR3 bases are TGTGCCACCAGCAGAGACTACTATGGCTACACCTTC. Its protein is CATSRDYYGYTF.